This TCR beta chain was captured in a study of CD8 T cells in ankylosing spondylitis. Study findings and constraints: Reportedly, disease-linked clones are significantly enriched in ankylosing spondylitis patients' matched synovial fluid. There was a TCR beta motif, made of fewer than 10 highly homologous variants, that appeared characteristic of ankylosing spondylitis blood.

Regarding this clonotype: Its cognate antigen is unknown.

The CDR3 runs to 15 residues. The V segment lost 6 bases and the J segment 0 bases; nucleotides outside the gene matches: 3. TCRdb fed the 5' RACE reads into MiXCR, producing one record per CDR3 protein. Of about 250,000 distinct CDR3 sequences detected, 30% to 40% appear once; the ten largest clones hold roughly 4.2%. The rearrangement uses TRBV12-3 or TRBV12-4 and TRBJ2-3, with 10 bases identical to TRBD2. This TCR was sampled from a male donor with ankylosing spondylitis or in good health (not recorded which). Specimen: blood, either unsorted or a sorted T cell fraction (not recorded which). In DNA, the CDR3 is TGTGCCAGCAGCGGACTAGCGGCTAGCACAGATACGCAGTATTTT. The encoded protein is CASSGLAASTDTQYF.